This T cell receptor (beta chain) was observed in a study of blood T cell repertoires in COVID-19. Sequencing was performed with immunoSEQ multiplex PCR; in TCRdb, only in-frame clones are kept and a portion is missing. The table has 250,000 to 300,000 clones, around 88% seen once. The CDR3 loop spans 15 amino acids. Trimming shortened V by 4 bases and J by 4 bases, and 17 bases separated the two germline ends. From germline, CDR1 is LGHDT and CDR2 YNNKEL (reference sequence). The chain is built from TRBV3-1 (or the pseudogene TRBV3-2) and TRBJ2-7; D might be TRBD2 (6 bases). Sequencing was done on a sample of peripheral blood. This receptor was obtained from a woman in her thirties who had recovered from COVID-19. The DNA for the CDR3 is TGTGCCAGCAGCCTCGGGACTTTTGGGGGTTACGAGCAGTACTTC. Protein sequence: CASSLGTFGGYEQYF.